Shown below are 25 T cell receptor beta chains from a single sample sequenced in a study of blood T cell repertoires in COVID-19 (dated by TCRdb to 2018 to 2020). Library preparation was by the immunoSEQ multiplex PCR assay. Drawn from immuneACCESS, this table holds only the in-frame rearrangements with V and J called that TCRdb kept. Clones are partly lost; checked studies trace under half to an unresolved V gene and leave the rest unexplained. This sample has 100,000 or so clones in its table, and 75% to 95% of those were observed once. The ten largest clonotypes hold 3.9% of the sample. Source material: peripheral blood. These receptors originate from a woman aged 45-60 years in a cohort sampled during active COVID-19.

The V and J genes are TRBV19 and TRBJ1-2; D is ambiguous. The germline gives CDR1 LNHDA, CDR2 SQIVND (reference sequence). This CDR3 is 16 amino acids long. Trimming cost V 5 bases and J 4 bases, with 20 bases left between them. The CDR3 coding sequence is TGTGCCAGTAGTTCACGAGACGGAGTGTGGATCTATGGCTACACCTTC. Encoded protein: CASSSRDGVWIYGYTF.

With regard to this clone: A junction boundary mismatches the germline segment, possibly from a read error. For the CDR3, the DNA is TGTGCCAGCAGTTACTCTTGGGGGCGCGGGGGTGTCTTC. Protein: CASSYSWGRGGVF. The chain joins TRBV6-5 to TRBJ2-1; D is perhaps TRBD2 (7 bases). This CDR3 is built from 13 residues. CDR1 is MNHEY and CDR2 is SVGAGI in the germline V gene.

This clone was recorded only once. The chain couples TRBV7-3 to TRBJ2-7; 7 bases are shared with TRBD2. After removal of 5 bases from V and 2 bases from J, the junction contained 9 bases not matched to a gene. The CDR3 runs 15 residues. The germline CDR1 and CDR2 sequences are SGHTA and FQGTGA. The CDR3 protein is CASSPGGAGTYEQYF. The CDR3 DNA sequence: TGTGCCAGCAGCCCCGGCGGAGCGGGGACCTACGAGCAGTACTTC.

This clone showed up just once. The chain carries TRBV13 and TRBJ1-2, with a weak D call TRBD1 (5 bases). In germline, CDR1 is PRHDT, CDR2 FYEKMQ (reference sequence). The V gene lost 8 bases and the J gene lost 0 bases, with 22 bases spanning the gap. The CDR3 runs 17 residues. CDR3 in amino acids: CASDRNLPGRANYGYTF. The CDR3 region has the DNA TGTGCCAGCGACCGTAATTTACCAGGGAGGGCTAACTATGGCTACACCTTC. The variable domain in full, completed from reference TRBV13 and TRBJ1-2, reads AAGVIQSPRHLIKEKRETATLKCYPIPRHDTVYWYQQGPGQDPQFLISFYEKMQSDKGSIPDRFSAQQFSDYHSELNMSSLELGDSALYFCASDRNLPGRANYGYTFGSGTRLTVV.

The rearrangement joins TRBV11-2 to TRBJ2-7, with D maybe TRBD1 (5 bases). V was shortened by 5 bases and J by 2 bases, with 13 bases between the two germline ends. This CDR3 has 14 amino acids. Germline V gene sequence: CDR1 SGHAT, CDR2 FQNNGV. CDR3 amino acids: CASSRSDSPYEQYF. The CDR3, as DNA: TGTGCCAGCAGCCGTTCCGACAGTCCCTACGAGCAGTACTTC.

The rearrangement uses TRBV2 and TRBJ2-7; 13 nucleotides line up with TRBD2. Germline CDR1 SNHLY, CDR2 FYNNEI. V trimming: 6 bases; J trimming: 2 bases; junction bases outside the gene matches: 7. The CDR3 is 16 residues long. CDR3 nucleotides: TGTGCCAGCAGCGGACCTACTAGCGGGAGGGCCTACGAGCAGTACTTC. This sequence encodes CASSGPTSGRAYEQYF.

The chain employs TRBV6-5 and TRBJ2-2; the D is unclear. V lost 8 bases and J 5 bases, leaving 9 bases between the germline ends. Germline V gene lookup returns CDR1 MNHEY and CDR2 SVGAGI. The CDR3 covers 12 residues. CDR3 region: CASRVPTGELFF. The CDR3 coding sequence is TGTGCCAGCCGAGTACCGACCGGGGAGCTGTTTTTT.

The chain's CDR3 is CASREGDWYTDTQYF. The CDR3 nucleotides are TGTGCCAGCAGGGAAGGGGACTGGTACACAGATACGCAGTATTTT. This chain uses TRBV7-9 with TRBJ2-3; D is perhaps TRBD2 (6 bases). Germline V gives CDR1 SEHNR, CDR2 FQNEAQ (reference sequence). The CDR3 runs 15 residues. Between the trimmed V and J ends, which lost 6 bases and 2 bases, there was a span of 15 bases.

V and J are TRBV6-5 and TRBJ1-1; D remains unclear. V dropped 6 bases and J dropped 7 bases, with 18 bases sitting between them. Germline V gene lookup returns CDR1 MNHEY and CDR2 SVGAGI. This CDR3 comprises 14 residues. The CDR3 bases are TGTGCCAGCAGACCTCCCGCGGGTTACCGTGAAGCTTTCTTT. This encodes CASRPPAGYREAFF.

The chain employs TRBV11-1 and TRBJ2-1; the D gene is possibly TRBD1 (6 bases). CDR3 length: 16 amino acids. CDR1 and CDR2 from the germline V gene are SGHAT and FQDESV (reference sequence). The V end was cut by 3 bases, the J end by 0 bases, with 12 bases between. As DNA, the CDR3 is TGTGCCAGCAGCTTTTCAGGACAGAGCTCCTACAATGAGCAGTTCTTC. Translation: CASSFSGQSSYNEQFF.

CDR3 amino acids: CASRGTGGSNQPQHF. DNA of the CDR3: TGCGCCAGCAGAGGGACAGGGGGGAGCAATCAGCCCCAGCATTTT. This rearrangement joins TRBV10-2 to TRBJ1-5; 11 bases are shared with TRBD1. The CDR3 has 15 residues. From germline, CDR1 is WSHSY and CDR2 SAAADI. Trimming at V came to 6 bases and at J to 1 base, leaving 2 bases not matched to a gene.

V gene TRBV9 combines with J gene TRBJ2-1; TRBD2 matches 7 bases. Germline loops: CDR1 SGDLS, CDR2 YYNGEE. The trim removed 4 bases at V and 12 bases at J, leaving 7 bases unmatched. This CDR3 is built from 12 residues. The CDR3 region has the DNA TGTGCCAGCAGCCCCGACGGACTAGGGCAGTTCTTC. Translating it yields CASSPDGLGQFF.

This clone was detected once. The CDR3 region is CASSLVGRQETQYF. The CDR3 DNA follows: TGTGCCAGCAGCTTAGTGGGCAGACAAGAGACCCAGTACTTC. J is TRBJ2-5 and V is TRBV7-6; the D is unclear. Trimming left V 1 base short and J 2 bases short, with 8 bases between. The CDR3 is made up of 14 amino acids. Germline V gives CDR1 SGHVS, CDR2 FNYEAQ.

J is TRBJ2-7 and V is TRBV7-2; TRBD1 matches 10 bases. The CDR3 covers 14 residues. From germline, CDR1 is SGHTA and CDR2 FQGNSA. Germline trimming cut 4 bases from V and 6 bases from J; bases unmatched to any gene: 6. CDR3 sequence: CASSSRQGAGEQYF. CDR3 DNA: TGTGCCAGCAGCTCCCGACAGGGGGCAGGCGAGCAGTACTTC. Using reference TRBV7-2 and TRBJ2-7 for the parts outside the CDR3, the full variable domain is GAGVSQSPSNKVTEKGKDVELRCDPISGHTALYWYRQSLGQGLEFLIYFQGNSAPDKSGLPSDRFSAERTGGSVSTLTIQRTQQEDSAVYLCASSSRQGAGEQYFGPGTRLTVT.

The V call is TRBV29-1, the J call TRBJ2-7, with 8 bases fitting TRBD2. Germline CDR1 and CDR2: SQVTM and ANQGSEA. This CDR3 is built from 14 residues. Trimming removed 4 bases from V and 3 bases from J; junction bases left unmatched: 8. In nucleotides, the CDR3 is TGCAGCGTTGTCGGGGGGGCAGGGTACTACGAGCAGTACTTC. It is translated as CSVVGGAGYYEQYF.

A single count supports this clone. CDR3 coding DNA: TGTGCCAGTAGTATAGATAGGAGGGGGCTTGTTGGTCAGCCCCAGCATTTT. It codes for CASSIDRRGLVGQPQHF. The chain has TRBV19 and TRBJ1-5; TRBD1 agrees at 7 bases. Trimming took 0 bases from V and 6 from J; bases not matched to a gene: 11. In germline, CDR1 is LNHDA, CDR2 SQIVND (reference sequence). This CDR3 is built from 17 residues.

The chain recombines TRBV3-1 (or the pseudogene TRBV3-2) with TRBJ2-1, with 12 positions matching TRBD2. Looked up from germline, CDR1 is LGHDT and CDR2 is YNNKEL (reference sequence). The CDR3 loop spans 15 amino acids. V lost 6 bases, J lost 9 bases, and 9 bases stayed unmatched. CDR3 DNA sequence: TGTGCCAGCAGTCCAACTAGCGGGAGGAGCCGTGAGCAGTTCTTC. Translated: CASSPTSGRSREQFF.

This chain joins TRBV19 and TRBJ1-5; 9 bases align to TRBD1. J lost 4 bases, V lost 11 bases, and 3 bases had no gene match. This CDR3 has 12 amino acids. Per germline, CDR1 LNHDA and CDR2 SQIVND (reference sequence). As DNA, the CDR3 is TGTGCCGGCGGACAGGGGAATCAGCCCCAGCATTTT. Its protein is CAGGQGNQPQHF.

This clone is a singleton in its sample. The CDR3 here is CAITPNRGALLNTEAFF. The DNA of the CDR3 is TGTGCCATCACTCCAAACAGGGGGGCCCTATTGAACACTGAAGCTTTCTTT. The chain couples TRBV10-3 to TRBJ1-1; 8 bases are shared with TRBD1. The CDR3 spans 17 residues. CDR1 and CDR2 (germline): ENHRY, SYGVKD. V shed 7 bases and J 0 bases; nucleotides not matched to a gene: 13.

The CDR3 loop is CARSADREPYEQYF. CDR3 coding DNA: TGTGCCAGAAGCGCCGACAGGGAACCCTACGAGCAGTACTTC. The chain carries TRBV5-3 and TRBJ2-7, with 7 bases identical to TRBD1. TRBV5-3 is identified as an open reading frame with a role that is uncertain. V trimming: 4 bases; J trimming: 2 bases; junction bases outside the gene matches: 6. The CDR3 totals 14 residues.

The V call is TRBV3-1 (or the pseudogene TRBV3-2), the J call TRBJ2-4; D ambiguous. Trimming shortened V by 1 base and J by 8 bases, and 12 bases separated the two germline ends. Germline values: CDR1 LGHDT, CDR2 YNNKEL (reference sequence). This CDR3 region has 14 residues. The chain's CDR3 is CASSQVQKRDIQYF. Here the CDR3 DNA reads TGTGCCAGCAGCCAAGTGCAAAAACGGGACATTCAGTACTTC.

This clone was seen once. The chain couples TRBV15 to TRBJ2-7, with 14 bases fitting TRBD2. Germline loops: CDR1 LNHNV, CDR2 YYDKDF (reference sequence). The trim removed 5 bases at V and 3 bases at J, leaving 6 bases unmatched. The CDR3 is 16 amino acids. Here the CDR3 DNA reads TGTGCCACCAGCGGTGGGACTAGCGGGGGAAACTACGAGCAGTACTTC. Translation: CATSGGTSGGNYEQYF.

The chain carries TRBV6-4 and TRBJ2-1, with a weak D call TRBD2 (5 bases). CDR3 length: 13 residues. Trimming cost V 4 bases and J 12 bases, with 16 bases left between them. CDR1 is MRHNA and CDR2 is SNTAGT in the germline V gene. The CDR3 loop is CASSADDRRGQFF. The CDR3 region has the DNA TGTGCCAGCAGTGCCGACGACCGACGGGGGCAGTTCTTC.

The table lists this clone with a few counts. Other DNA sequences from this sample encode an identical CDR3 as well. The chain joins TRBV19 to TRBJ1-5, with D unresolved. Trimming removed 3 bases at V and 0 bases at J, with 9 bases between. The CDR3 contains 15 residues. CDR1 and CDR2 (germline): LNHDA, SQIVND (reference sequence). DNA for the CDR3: TGTGCCAGTAGTATTTCCGGGTATAGCAATCAGCCCCAGCATTTT. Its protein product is CASSISGYSNQPQHF.

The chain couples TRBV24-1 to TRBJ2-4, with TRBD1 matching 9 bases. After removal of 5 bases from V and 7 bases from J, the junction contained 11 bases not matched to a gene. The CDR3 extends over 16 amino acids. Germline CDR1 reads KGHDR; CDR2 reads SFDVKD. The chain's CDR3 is CATSGATGGPDNIQYF. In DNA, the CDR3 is TGTGCCACCAGTGGGGCCACAGGGGGCCCAGATAACATTCAGTACTTC.